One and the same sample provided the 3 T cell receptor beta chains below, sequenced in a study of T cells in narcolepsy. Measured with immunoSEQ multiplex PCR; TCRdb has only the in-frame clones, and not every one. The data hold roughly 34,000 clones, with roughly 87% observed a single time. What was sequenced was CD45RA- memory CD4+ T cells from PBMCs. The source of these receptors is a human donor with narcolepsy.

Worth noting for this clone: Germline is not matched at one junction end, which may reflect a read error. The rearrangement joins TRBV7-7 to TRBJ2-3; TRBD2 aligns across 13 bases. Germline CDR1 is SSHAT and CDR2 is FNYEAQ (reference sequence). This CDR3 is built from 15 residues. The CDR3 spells CASSRGLAGVDTQYF. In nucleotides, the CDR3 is TGTGCTAGCAGCCGAGGACTAGCGGGAGTAGATACGCAGTATTTT.

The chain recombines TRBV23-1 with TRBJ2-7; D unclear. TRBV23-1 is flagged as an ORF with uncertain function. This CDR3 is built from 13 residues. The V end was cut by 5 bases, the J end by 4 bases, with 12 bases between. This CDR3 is CASSALNGYEQYF. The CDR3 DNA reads TGCGCCAGCAGTGCGCTGAATGGGTACGAGCAGTACTTC.

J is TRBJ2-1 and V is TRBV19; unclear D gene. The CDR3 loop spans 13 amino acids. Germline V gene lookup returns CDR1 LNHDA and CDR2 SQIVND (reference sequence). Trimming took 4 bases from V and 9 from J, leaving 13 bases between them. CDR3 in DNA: TGTGCCAGTAGTACTACCCCTGGCCGTGAGCAGTTCTTC. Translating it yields CASSTTPGREQFF.